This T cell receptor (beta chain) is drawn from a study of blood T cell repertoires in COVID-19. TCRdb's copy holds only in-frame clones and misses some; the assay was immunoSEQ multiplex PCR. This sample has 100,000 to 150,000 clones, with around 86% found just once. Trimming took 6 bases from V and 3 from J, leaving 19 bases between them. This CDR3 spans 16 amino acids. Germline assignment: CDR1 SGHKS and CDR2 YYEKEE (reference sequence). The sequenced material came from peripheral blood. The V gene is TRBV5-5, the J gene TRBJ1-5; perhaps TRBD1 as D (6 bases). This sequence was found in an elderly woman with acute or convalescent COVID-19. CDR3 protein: CASNPTPGQLNQPQHF. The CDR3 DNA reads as TGTGCCAGCAACCCGACCCCCGGACAGCTCAATCAGCCCCAGCATTTT.